These 26 T cell receptor beta chains came from one sample sequenced in a study of spatial heterogeneity in lung cancer. TCRdb recomputed calls from the 5' RACE reads with MiXCR, one row per CDR3 protein. The repertoire holds several thousand distinct CDR3 sequences, about 12% seen once, with approximately 11% in the top ten. Notes on the study in general: Tracking of tumor mutation counts was seen in expanded intratumoral alpha and beta TCR counts.

The time point was: sample taken at primary tumor resection. Their specific antigens are unknown. The material sequenced was lung tumor tissue, taken at surgery. These receptors all come from a male donor with early-stage non-small cell lung cancer.

This clonotype came up many times. This beta chain is an off-target read within a library intended for alpha chains, so its frequency means little. This chain uses TRBV9 with TRBJ1-3; D unclear. Germline V gene lookup returns CDR1 SGDLS and CDR2 YYNGEE. CDR3 length equals 16 residues. Trimming shortened V by 4 bases and J by 0 bases, and 14 bases separated the two germline ends. The CDR3 DNA follows: TGTGCCAGCAGCCCACATACGGAGAGCTCTGGAAACACCATATATTTT. Amino acid sequence: CASSPHTESSGNTIYF.

This clonotype came up many times. This beta chain is a stray read from a library made for alpha chains; its abundance is not meaningful. CDR3 nucleotide sequence: TGTGCCAGCAGATACGCGGACAGGGCCTACGAGCAGTACTTC. Translation gives CASRYADRAYEQYF. The chain has TRBV28 and TRBJ2-7, with 8 bases that match TRBD1. The V and J ends lost 6 bases and 2 bases, in that order; junction bases with no gene match: 6. CDR3 length: 14 amino acids. Germline CDR1 MDHEN, CDR2 SYDVKM. The full variable domain, completed using reference TRBV28 and TRBJ2-7, is DVKVTQSSRYLVKRTGEKVFLECVQDMDHENMFWYRQDPGLGLRLIYFSYDVKMKEKGDIPEGYSVSREKKERFSLILESASTNQTSMYLCASRYADRAYEQYFGPGTRLTVT.

On this clonotype: The library was designed around alpha chains, so this beta chain is a stray read whose abundance carries little weight. The rearrangement joins TRBV27 to TRBJ2-1, with TRBD2 matching 12 bases. The CDR3 has 20 amino acids. Germline V CDR1 and CDR2: MNHEY, SMNVEV (reference sequence). Trimming removed 4 bases from V and 0 bases from J; junction bases left unmatched: 13. The CDR3 here is CASSSGASGRVLSSYNEQFF. The DNA for the CDR3 is TGTGCCAGCAGTTCTGGGGCTAGCGGGAGGGTCCTAAGCTCCTACAATGAGCAGTTCTTC.

The table lists this clonotype with many counts. In a library made to pick up alpha chains, this beta chain is a stray read with a size that means little. The chain employs TRBV12-3 or TRBV12-4 and TRBJ1-1; maybe TRBD1 (5 bases). This CDR3 comprises 12 residues. V was shortened by 7 bases and J by 4 bases, with 10 bases between the two germline ends. The CDR3 is CASNRISTEAFF. In DNA, the CDR3 is TGTGCCAGCAACAGGATTTCCACTGAAGCTTTCTTT.

This clonotype was found many times. This beta chain is a stray sequence in a library constructed for alpha chains; its clone size is not meaningful. V usage is TRBV27 and J usage is TRBJ2-3; 10 positions match TRBD2. CDR3 length: 13 residues. The germline V gene has CDR1 MNHEY and CDR2 SMNVEV (reference sequence). With V trimmed by 2 bases and J by 8 bases, 1 base remained unmatched. DNA for the CDR3: TGTGCCAGCAGTTTACTAGCGGGAGTTACGCAGTATTTT. This sequence encodes CASSLLAGVTQYF.

This clonotype was recorded many times. A library made for alpha chains picked up this beta chain off target, so its size means little. The chain recombines TRBV7-9 with TRBJ1-2; possible D gene TRBD1, 6 bases. The CDR3 covers 14 residues. Germline V gene lookup returns CDR1 SEHNR and CDR2 FQNEAQ (reference sequence). The V gene lost 5 bases and the J gene lost 1 base, with 11 bases spanning the gap. The CDR3 nucleotides are TGTGCCAGCAGCCTAGGGGGAAATAACTATGGCTACACCTTC. It specifies CASSLGGNNYGYTF.

Judged by abundance, this clonotype is medium-sized. This beta chain is a stray read from a library made for alpha chains; its abundance is not meaningful. The chain has TRBV25-1 and TRBJ2-3, with D unresolved. The CDR3 spans 13 residues. V was cut by 3 bases and J by 0 bases, with 4 bases left in between. The germline V gene has CDR1 MGHDK and CDR2 SYGVNS. The CDR3 loop reads CASSESSTDTQYF. CDR3 coding DNA: TGTGCCAGCAGTGAGTCTAGCACAGATACGCAGTATTTT.

As regards this clonotype: The library was built for alpha chains, so this beta chain is an off-target read and its size means little. The V and J genes are TRBV5-1 and TRBJ2-1; 8 bases agree with TRBD2. The CDR3 runs 14 residues. Trimming removed 3 bases from V and 9 bases from J; junction bases left unmatched: 8. Germline values: CDR1 SGHRS, CDR2 YFSETQ. The CDR3 is CASSSGLAVAEQFF. As DNA, the CDR3 is TGCGCCAGCAGCTCCGGACTAGCAGTGGCTGAGCAGTTCTTC.

This clonotype was detected ten times or more. This beta chain is an off-target read within a library intended for alpha chains, so its frequency means little. The chain uses TRBV12-3 or TRBV12-4 and TRBJ2-2; D is undetermined. V was shortened by 7 bases and J by 2 bases, with 11 bases between the two germline ends. The CDR3 is made up of 14 amino acids. DNA of the CDR3: TGTGCCAGCATGGGCCCGCTAAACACCGGGGAGCTGTTTTTT. This gives the protein CASMGPLNTGELFF.

This clonotype was observed many times. For a library built for alpha chains, this beta chain is a stray read; little rests on its size. The chain recombines TRBV5-1 with TRBJ2-6; 7 bases map to TRBD1. CDR1 is SGHRS, CDR2 YFSETQ, per germline. There are 14 residues in the CDR3. The trim removed 4 bases at V and 2 bases at J, leaving 0 bases unmatched. CDR3 sequence (DNA): TGCGCCAGCAGCCAGGGGGCTGGGGCCAACGTCCTGACTTTC. It translates to CASSQGAGANVLTF.

This clonotype was seen many times. Because this beta chain is a stray read in a library intended to capture alpha chains, its abundance should not be given much weight. V usage is TRBV5-1 and J usage is TRBJ2-7; possible D gene TRBD1, 6 bases. Germline CDR1 SGHRS, CDR2 YFSETQ. V lost 1 base and J lost 3, with 14 bases in between. The CDR3 runs to 15 residues. The CDR3 reads CASSLFQGSVYEQYF. The CDR3 nucleotides are TGCGCCAGCAGCTTGTTTCAGGGGTCGGTCTACGAGCAGTACTTC. The full variable domain, in which reference TRBV5-1 and TRBJ2-7 provide the parts outside the CDR3, is KAGVTQTPRYLIKTRGQQVTLSCSPISGHRSVSWYQQTPGQGLQFLFEYFSETQRNKGNFPGRFSGRQFSNSRSEMNVSTLELGDSALYLCASSLFQGSVYEQYFGPGTRLTVT.

By frequency in the sample, this clonotype is medium-sized (0.01 to 0.1%). For a library built for alpha chains, this beta chain is a stray read; little rests on its size. This chain connects TRBV12-3 or TRBV12-4 to TRBJ2-7; D gene uncertain. The V gene lost 1 base and the J gene lost 7 bases, with 8 bases spanning the gap. CDR3 length: 12 residues. CDR3 nucleotide sequence: TGTGCCAGCAGTTTAGGGGTGGGAGAGCAGTACTTC. Its translation: CASSLGVGEQYF.

This clonotype was recorded at least ten times. This beta chain represents an off-target read in a library built for alpha chains; its size is of limited meaning. V gene TRBV30 combines with J gene TRBJ1-2; tentatively, D is TRBD1 (5 bases). V lost 2 bases to trimming and J lost 7 bases, with 14 bases between them. The germline V gene encodes CDR1 GTSNPN and CDR2 SVGIG (reference sequence). The CDR3 contains 13 residues. The CDR3 region is CAWSNWGGGGYTF. In nucleotides, the CDR3 is TGTGCCTGGAGTAACTGGGGGGGAGGTGGCTACACCTTC.

This clonotype appeared many times. Little can be read into the size of this beta chain, an off-target read in a library designed for alpha chains. The V gene is TRBV18, the J gene TRBJ1-1; the D is unclear. V was trimmed by 1 base and J by 6 bases, leaving 15 bases between them. This CDR3 has 15 residues. The germline V gene has CDR1 KGHSH and CDR2 LQKENI. The CDR3 sequence: CASSPRLGMWPEAFF. Written as DNA, the CDR3 is TGTGCCAGCTCACCACGTTTGGGCATGTGGCCTGAAGCTTTCTTT.

This clonotype qualifies as medium-sized. This beta chain is a stray read from a library made for alpha chains; its abundance is not meaningful. The chain has TRBV7-3 and TRBJ2-1; possibly TRBD2 for D (6 bases). The CDR3 runs to 11 residues. Germline V lookup: CDR1 SGHTA, CDR2 FQGTGA. V was pared by 5 bases and J by 9 bases, with 8 bases between. This chain's CDR3 is CASSLGGEQFF. The CDR3 DNA sequence: TGTGCCAGCAGCCTGGGGGGTGAGCAGTTCTTC.

This clonotype has a count of ten or more. This beta chain was picked up by a library intended for alpha chains and is off target, so its count carries little meaning. The chain recombines TRBV18 with TRBJ1-2, with a weak D call TRBD1 (6 bases). CDR1 and CDR2 (germline): KGHSH, LQKENI. Trimming removed 0 bases at V and 4 bases at J, with 18 bases between. The CDR3 covers 17 residues. CDR3 region: CASSPPVDSRRFYGYTF. Written as DNA, the CDR3 is TGTGCCAGCTCACCACCCGTGGACAGCCGTAGGTTCTATGGCTACACCTTC.

This clonotype came up many times. Because the library targeted alpha chains, this beta chain is an off-target read whose size means little. V is TRBV7-8 and J is TRBJ2-1; D assignment may be TRBD1 or TRBD2 (5 bases each). This CDR3 is 13 amino acids long. The germline CDR1 and CDR2 sequences are SGHVS and FQNEAQ. Trimming left V 4 bases short and J 9 bases short, with 13 bases between. The CDR3 DNA is TGTGCCAGCAGCTCGGGTCGAGGGACTGAGCAGTTCTTC. Amino acids: CASSSGRGTEQFF.

This clonotype has more than one count but fewer than ten. Little can be read into the size of this beta chain, an off-target read in a library designed for alpha chains. The chain carries TRBV5-1 and TRBJ2-7; a weak D match, TRBD2 (6 bases). Germline V lookup: CDR1 SGHRS, CDR2 YFSETQ. V was trimmed by 1 base and J by 5 bases, leaving 13 bases between them. CDR3 size: 14 residues. CDR3 nucleotide sequence: TGCGCCAGCAGCTTGAATCCTAGCGCCGACGAGCAGTACTTC. It yields the protein CASSLNPSADEQYF. Drawing the rest from reference TRBV5-1 and TRBJ2-7, the complete variable domain is KAGVTQTPRYLIKTRGQQVTLSCSPISGHRSVSWYQQTPGQGLQFLFEYFSETQRNKGNFPGRFSGRQFSNSRSEMNVSTLELGDSALYLCASSLNPSADEQYFGPGTRLTVT.

This clonotype was observed at least ten times. This beta chain appears as a stray read in a library generated for alpha chains; its size is not informative. The rearrangement links TRBV15 to TRBJ2-5; either TRBD1 or TRBD2 may fit D (5 bases each). Germline-derived CDR1 and CDR2 are LNHNV and YYDKDF (reference sequence). This CDR3 comprises 15 residues. Trimming pared 0 bases from V and 5 bases from J, leaving 13 bases between. The CDR3 DNA reads TGTGCCACCAGCAGAGATTTCCGGGGCTCGGAGACCCAGTACTTC. Translated: CATSRDFRGSETQYF.

This clonotype showed up many times. A library prepared for alpha chains yielded this beta chain as an off-target read; its size is of little meaning. The rearrangement links TRBV10-3 to TRBJ2-1; 11 bases match TRBD2. This CDR3 is 13 amino acids long. V lost 6 bases and J lost 5; bases outside the gene matches: 0. The germline gives CDR1 ENHRY, CDR2 SYGVKD. CDR3 region: CAIRGLADNEQFF. The CDR3 DNA sequence: TGTGCCATCAGGGGACTAGCGGACAATGAGCAGTTCTTC.

This clonotype was seen many times. At one end the junction does not follow the germline gene, possibly because of a read error. Because the library targeted alpha chains, this beta chain is an off-target read whose size means little. The rearrangement uses TRBV10-3 and TRBJ2-1, with a tentative D call TRBD1 (6 bases). This CDR3 spans 14 amino acids. Germline V gene data show CDR1 as ENHRY and CDR2 as SYGVKD. This CDR3 is CAISESGVDNEQFF. The CDR3 DNA is TGTGCCATCAGCGAGTCAGGGGTGGACAATGAGCAGTTCTTC.

Notes on this clonotype: Being off target in a library aimed at alpha chains, this beta chain has a size of little meaning. This chain links TRBV7-9 with TRBJ1-5, with 10 bases fitting TRBD1. There are 15 residues in the CDR3. Losses at the gene ends were 4 bases for V and 5 bases for J; bases not matched to a gene: 5. The germline V gene encodes CDR1 SEHNR and CDR2 FQNEAQ (reference sequence). In DNA, the CDR3 is TGTGCCAGCAGCTCTACCGGGACAGGGGATCAGCCCCAGCATTTT. Translating gives CASSSTGTGDQPQHF.

This clonotype is labeled as medium-sized. A library made for alpha chains picked up this beta chain off target, so its size means little. The V gene is TRBV7-8, the J gene TRBJ1-2, with 8 nucleotides matching TRBD1. The germline V gene encodes CDR1 SGHVS and CDR2 FQNEAQ. The V and J ends lost 5 bases and 2 bases, in that order; junction bases with no gene match: 7. This CDR3 is 15 amino acids long. As DNA, the CDR3 is TGTGCCAGCAGCCCCTCGACAGGGGCGAACTATGGCTACACCTTC. Protein sequence: CASSPSTGANYGYTF.

By share, this clonotype counts as medium-sized. This beta chain was picked up by a library intended for alpha chains and is off target, so its count carries little meaning. This sequence joins TRBV5-1 and TRBJ2-5; TRBD2 agrees at 14 bases. The CDR3 loop spans 17 amino acids. The V and J ends lost 4 bases and 4 bases, in that order; junction bases with no gene match: 9. CDR1 is SGHRS and CDR2 is YFSETQ in the germline V gene. For the CDR3, the DNA is TGCGCCAGCAGCCTCCTGGGACTAGCGGGAGCAGGAGAGACCCAGTACTTC. Amino acid sequence: CASSLLGLAGAGETQYF. The full variable domain, with the rest looked up from reference TRBV5-1 and TRBJ2-5, is KAGVTQTPRYLIKTRGQQVTLSCSPISGHRSVSWYQQTPGQGLQFLFEYFSETQRNKGNFPGRFSGRQFSNSRSEMNVSTLELGDSALYLCASSLLGLAGAGETQYFGPGTRLLVL.

This clonotype appeared a single time. This beta chain is a stray sequence in a library constructed for alpha chains; its clone size is not meaningful. J is TRBJ2-1 and V is TRBV20-1, with D possibly TRBD2 on 5 matching bases. Germline lookup yields CDR1 DFQATT and CDR2 SNEGSKA (reference sequence). This CDR3 contains 16 residues. V lost 6 bases to trimming and J lost 2 bases, with 20 bases between them. As DNA, the CDR3 is TGCAGTGCCCCGGCCGGCGGGTTCCTCCCCTACAATGAGCAGTTCTTC. Its protein product is CSAPAGGFLPYNEQFF.

This clonotype was seen ten or more times. The library was designed around alpha chains, so this beta chain is a stray read whose abundance carries little weight. The J gene is TRBJ2-1, the V gene TRBV9; 14 positions match TRBD2. The CDR3 is made up of 15 amino acids. From germline, CDR1 is SGDLS and CDR2 YYNGEE. V was clipped by 4 bases and J by 9 bases; unmatched bases: 6. This chain's CDR3 is CASSPGTSGSGEQFF. The CDR3 DNA follows: TGTGCCAGCAGCCCCGGGACTAGCGGGAGTGGTGAGCAGTTCTTC.